Listed below are T cell receptor beta chains from one sample, sequenced in a study of response to subunit inactivated influenza vaccine. TCRdb fed the RT-PCR reads into MiXCR, producing one record per CDR3 protein. The table has about 700,000 distinct CDR3 sequences, about 15% seen once. This specimen consisted of PBMCs from blood, obtained less than 15 days before vaccination. These TCRs come from a middle-aged man who received an inactivated influenza vaccine. Each CDR3 is given with its conserved first and last residue. The order of the fields is V gene, D gene, clone size, J gene, CDR3 protein, CDR3 DNA. A D gene is named only where the DNA matches it firmly. A row's size may be missing; if present it is once, few, many or a size class.

TRBV20-1	TRBD2	few	TRBJ2-3	CSASTSNTQYF	TGCAGTGCCTCGACTAGCAATACGCAGTATTTT
TRBV5-4	-	many	TRBJ2-3	CASSLVGASTDTQYF	TGTGCCAGCAGCTTGGTTGGGGCTAGCACAGATACGCAGTATTTT
TRBV18	TRBD1	-	TRBJ2-7	CASSAGTEVLYEQYF	TGTGCCAGCTCAGCCGGGACAGAAGTCTTATACGAGCAGTACTTC
TRBV7-2	TRBD2	few	TRBJ2-5	CASSLLAGGPRETQYF	TGTGCCAGCAGCTTATTGGCGGGAGGGCCTCGGGAGACCCAGTACTTC
TRBV20-1	-	-	TRBJ2-7	CSASGLGYEQYF	TGCAGTGCTTCAGGGCTAGGGTACGAGCAGTACTTC
TRBV5-1	-	-	TRBJ1-4	CASSQTDGTNEKLFF	TGCGCCAGCAGCCAAACCGATGGGACTAATGAAAAACTGTTTTTT
TRBV12-3/TRBV12-4	-	few	TRBJ2-1	CASRLRRNGIGDEQFF	TGTGCCAGCAGACTAAGACGGAATGGGATAGGCGATGAGCAGTTCTTC
TRBV25-1	TRBD2	many	TRBJ2-3	CASSEGTSGEPDTQYF	TGTGCCAGCAGTGAAGGGACTAGCGGGGAGCCAGATACGCAGTATTTT
TRBV7-2	-	-	TRBJ2-7	CASSVENYEQYF	TGTGCCAGCAGCGTAGAGAACTACGAGCAGTACTTC
TRBV5-5	-	-	TRBJ2-7	CASSPYRDSYYEQYF	TGTGCCAGCAGCCCGTACCGGGACTCTTACTACGAGCAGTACTTC
TRBV12-3/TRBV12-4	-	few	TRBJ1-4	CASREQGGDEKLFF	TGTGCCAGCAGGGAACAGGGAGGGGATGAAAAACTGTTTTTT
TRBV6-1	-	-	TRBJ2-7	CASSESSGGWGEQYF	TGTGCCAGCAGTGAGAGTAGCGGCGGATGGGGAGAGCAGTACTTC
TRBV28	TRBD1	-	TRBJ2-7	CASMTSGQGWYEQYF	TGTGCCAGCATGACCTCGGGACAGGGTTGGTACGAGCAGTACTTC
TRBV20-1	TRBD2	few	TRBJ2-3	CSATGLAGPDTQYF	TGCAGTGCTACCGGACTAGCGGGACCAGATACGCAGTATTTT
TRBV5-1	TRBD1	many	TRBJ1-1	CASSLDRGGTEAFF	TGCGCCAGCAGCTTGGACAGGGGAGGCACTGAAGCTTTCTTT
TRBV29-1	-	few	TRBJ1-2	CSVEANYGYTF	TGCAGCGTTGAAGCTAACTATGGCTACACCTTC
TRBV20-1	TRBD1	many	TRBJ2-7	CSEGALVMGEQYF	TGCAGTGAGGGGGCTCTCGTCATGGGCGAGCAGTACTTC
TRBV9	-	-	TRBJ2-5	CASSVDGYGETQYF	TGTGCCAGCAGCGTAGACGGGTACGGCGAGACCCAGTACTTC
TRBV4-2	-	-	TRBJ2-7	CASSQGRGSSYEQYF	TGTGCCAGCAGCCAAGGGAGGGGATCCTCCTACGAGCAGTACTTC
TRBV12-3/TRBV12-4	TRBD1	-	TRBJ1-5	CASSGDRISNQPQHF	TGTGCCAGCAGTGGGGACAGGATTAGCAATCAGCCCCAGCATTTT
TRBV18	-	few	TRBJ2-5	CASSPPSGAGFGETQYF	TGTGCCAGCTCACCGCCCTCCGGGGCGGGGTTCGGGGAGACCCAGTACTTC
TRBV6-2/TRBV6-3	-	-	TRBJ1-1	CASTTTGYRAFF	TGTGCCAGCACCACCACTGGGTACCGAGCTTTCTTT
TRBV19	TRBD2	few	TRBJ2-7	CASSTSSGRAHEQYF	TGTGCCAGTAGTACCTCTAGCGGGAGGGCCCACGAGCAGTACTTC
TRBV11-2	TRBD2	few	TRBJ2-5	CASSLEGSGGAAETQYF	TGTGCCAGCAGCTTAGAAGGTTCCGGGGGGGCCGCAGAGACCCAGTACTTC
TRBV9	TRBD2	many	TRBJ2-2	CASSRGLAGDTGELFF	TGTGCCAGCAGCAGAGGACTAGCGGGGGACACCGGGGAGCTGTTTTTT
TRBV18	-	few	TRBJ2-7	CASSPRWSAVHEQYF	TGTGCCAGCTCACCACGTTGGTCAGCCGTCCACGAGCAGTACTTC
TRBV10-3	-	-	TRBJ1-2	CAISESSGGLLDGYTF	TGTGCCATCAGTGAGTCTAGCGGCGGCCTTTTGGATGGCTACACCTTC
TRBV5-1	TRBD2	many	TRBJ2-1	CASSLGGREQFF	TGCGCCAGCAGCTTGGGCGGGAGAGAGCAGTTCTTC
TRBV5-1	-	-	TRBJ1-1	CASSLVPANTEAFF	TGCGCCAGCAGCTTGGTTCCAGCGAACACTGAAGCTTTCTTT
TRBV7-7	TRBD2	few	TRBJ2-3	CASSLPLTSGETDTQYF	TGTGCTAGCAGCTTACCCCTGACTAGCGGGGAGACAGATACGCAGTATTTT
TRBV5-1	TRBD1	few	TRBJ2-5	CASSPAGTGARETQYF	TGCGCCAGCAGCCCGGCCGGGACAGGGGCACGAGAGACCCAGTACTTC
TRBV9	-	many	TRBJ1-2	CASSVGPKGGYTF	TGTGCCAGCAGCGTTGGCCCGAAGGGTGGCTACACCTTC
TRBV6-2/TRBV6-3	-	-	TRBJ1-1	CAISYSAPTEAFF	TGTGCCATCAGTTACTCTGCACCCACTGAAGCTTTCTTT
TRBV29-1	TRBD1	-	TRBJ1-2	CSVLPDRVGGYTF	TGCAGCGTTCTCCCGGACAGGGTTGGTGGCTACACCTTC
TRBV6-2/TRBV6-3	-	-	TRBJ2-3	CASSYGSASTDTQYF	TGTGCCAGCAGTTATGGGTCCGCTAGCACAGATACGCAGTATTTT
TRBV29-1	-	-	TRBJ2-3	CSVANRVIDTQYF	TGCAGCGTTGCTAACAGGGTGATAGATACGCAGTATTTT
TRBV6-5	-	many	TRBJ1-4	CASSYWSGRGNEKLFF	TGTGCCAGCAGTTACTGGTCGGGACGCGGTAATGAAAAACTGTTTTTT
TRBV30	-	few	TRBJ2-1	CAWSTGINNEQFF	TGTGCCTGGAGCACAGGCATTAACAATGAGCAGTTCTTC
TRBV7-6	-	-	TRBJ2-1	CASSLSSISSYNEQFF	TGTGCCAGCAGCTTATCGTCGATAAGCTCCTACAATGAGCAGTTCTTC
TRBV4-3	TRBD1	many	TRBJ2-7	CASSQDLGRGYEQYF	TGCGCCAGCAGCCAAGATTTGGGCAGGGGGTACGAGCAGTACTTC
TRBV2	TRBD2	few	TRBJ2-1	CASSELGLAGEGNEQFF	TGTGCCAGCAGTGAACTAGGGCTAGCGGGAGAAGGCAATGAGCAGTTCTTC
TRBV28	-	-	TRBJ2-4	CASSLSLGGSGGIQYF	TGTGCCAGCAGTTTAAGTTTAGGAGGGTCAGGAGGAATTCAGTACTTC
TRBV12-3/TRBV12-4	-	many	TRBJ2-1	CASRKTGPRYNEQFF	TGTGCCAGCAGAAAGACAGGCCCTCGTTACAATGAGCAGTTCTTC
TRBV3-1	TRBD1	-	TRBJ2-1	CASSPLQRGQGYNEQFF	TGTGCCAGCAGCCCGCTACAGAGGGGACAGGGTTACAATGAGCAGTTCTTC
TRBV5-6	-	many	TRBJ1-1	CASSLDTGTVAFF	TGTGCCAGCAGCTTGGACACAGGGACGGTAGCTTTCTTT
TRBV5-1	-	-	TRBJ2-5	CASSPALRTARETQYF	TGCGCCAGCAGCCCTGCCCTCCGGACCGCGAGGGAGACCCAGTACTTC
TRBV28	TRBD1	many	TRBJ1-5	CASNSGTGGGQPQHF	TGTGCCAGCAATTCCGGGACAGGGGGCGGTCAGCCCCAGCATTTT
TRBV12-3/TRBV12-4	TRBD2	many	TRBJ2-1	CASSQLAGPYNEQFF	TGTGCCAGCAGCCAACTAGCGGGCCCCTACAATGAGCAGTTCTTC